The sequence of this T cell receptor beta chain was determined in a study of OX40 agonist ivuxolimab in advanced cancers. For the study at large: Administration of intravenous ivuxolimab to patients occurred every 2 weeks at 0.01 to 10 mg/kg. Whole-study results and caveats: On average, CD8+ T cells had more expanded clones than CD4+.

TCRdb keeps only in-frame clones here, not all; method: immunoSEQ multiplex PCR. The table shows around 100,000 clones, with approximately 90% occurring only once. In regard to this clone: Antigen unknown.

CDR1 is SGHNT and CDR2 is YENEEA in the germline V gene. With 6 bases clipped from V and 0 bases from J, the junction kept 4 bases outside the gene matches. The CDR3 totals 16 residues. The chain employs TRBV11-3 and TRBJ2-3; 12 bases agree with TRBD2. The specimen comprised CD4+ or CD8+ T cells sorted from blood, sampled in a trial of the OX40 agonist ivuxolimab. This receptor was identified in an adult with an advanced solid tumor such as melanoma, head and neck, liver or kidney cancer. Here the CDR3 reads CASSTGLAGSTDTQYF. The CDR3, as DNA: TGTGCCAGCAGTACCGGACTAGCGGGAAGCACAGATACGCAGTATTTT.